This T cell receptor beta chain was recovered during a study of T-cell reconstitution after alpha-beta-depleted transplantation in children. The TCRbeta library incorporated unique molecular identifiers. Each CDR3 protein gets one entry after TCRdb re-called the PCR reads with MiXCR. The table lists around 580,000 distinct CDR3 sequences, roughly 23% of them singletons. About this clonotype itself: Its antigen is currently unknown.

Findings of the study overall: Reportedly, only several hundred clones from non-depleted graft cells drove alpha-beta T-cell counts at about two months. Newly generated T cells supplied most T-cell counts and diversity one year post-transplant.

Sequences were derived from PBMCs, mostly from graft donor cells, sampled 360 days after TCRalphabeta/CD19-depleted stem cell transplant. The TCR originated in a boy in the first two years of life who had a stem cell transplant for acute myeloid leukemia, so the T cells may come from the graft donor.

The CDR3 protein is CSAAKVMNTEAFF. The CDR3 DNA sequence: TGCAGTGCTGCCAAGGTTATGAACACTGAAGCTTTCTTT. The chain is built from TRBV20-1 and TRBJ1-1; D gene uncertain. The ends were cut back, 5 bases at V and 0 bases at J, with 10 bases in the middle. There are 13 residues in the CDR3. Germline V gene lookup returns CDR1 DFQATT and CDR2 SNEGSKA (reference sequence).